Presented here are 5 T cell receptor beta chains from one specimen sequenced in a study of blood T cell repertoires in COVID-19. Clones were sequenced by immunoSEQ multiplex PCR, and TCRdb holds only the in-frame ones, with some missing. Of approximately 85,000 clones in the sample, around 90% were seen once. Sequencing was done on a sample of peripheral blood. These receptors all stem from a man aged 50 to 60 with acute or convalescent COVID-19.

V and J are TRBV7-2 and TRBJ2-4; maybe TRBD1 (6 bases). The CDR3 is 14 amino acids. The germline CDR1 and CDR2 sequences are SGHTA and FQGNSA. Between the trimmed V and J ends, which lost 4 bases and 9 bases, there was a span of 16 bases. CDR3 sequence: CASSYNRELGIQYF. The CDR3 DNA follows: TGTGCCAGCAGCTACAACAGGGAATTGGGCATTCAGTACTTC.

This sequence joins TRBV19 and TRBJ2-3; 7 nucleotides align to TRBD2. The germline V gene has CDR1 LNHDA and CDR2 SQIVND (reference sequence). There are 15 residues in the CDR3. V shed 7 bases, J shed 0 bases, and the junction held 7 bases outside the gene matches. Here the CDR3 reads CASKPSGTSTDTQYF. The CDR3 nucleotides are TGTGCCAGTAAACCGAGCGGGACTAGCACAGATACGCAGTATTTT.

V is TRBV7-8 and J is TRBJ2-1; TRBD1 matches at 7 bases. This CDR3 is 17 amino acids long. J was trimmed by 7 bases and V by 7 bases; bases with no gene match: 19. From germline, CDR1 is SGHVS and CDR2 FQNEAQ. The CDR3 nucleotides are TGTGCCAGCACTGTAATTGACCGCGAGGGGGCTTGGAATGAGCAGTTCTTC. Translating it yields CASTVIDREGAWNEQFF.

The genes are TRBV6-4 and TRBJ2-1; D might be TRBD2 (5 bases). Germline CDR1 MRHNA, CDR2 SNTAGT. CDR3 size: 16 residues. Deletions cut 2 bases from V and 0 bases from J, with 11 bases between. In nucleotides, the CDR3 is TGTGCCAGCAGTGACACATTTGGGAGCTCCTACAATGAGCAGTTCTTC. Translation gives CASSDTFGSSYNEQFF.

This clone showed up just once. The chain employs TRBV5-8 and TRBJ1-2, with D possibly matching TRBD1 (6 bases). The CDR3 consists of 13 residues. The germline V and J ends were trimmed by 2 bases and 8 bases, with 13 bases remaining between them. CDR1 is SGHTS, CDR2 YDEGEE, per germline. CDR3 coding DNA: TGTGCCAGCAGCTTATACAGGGATGCCGGCTACACCTTC. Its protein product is CASSLYRDAGYTF. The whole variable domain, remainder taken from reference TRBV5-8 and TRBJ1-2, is EAGVTQSPTHLIKTRGQQATLRCSPISGHTSVYWYQQALGLGLQFLLWYDEGEERNRGNFPPRFSGRQFPNYSSELNVNALELEDSALYLCASSLYRDAGYTFGSGTRLTVV.